This T cell receptor beta chain came from a study of early T cells in non-severe SARS-CoV-2 infection. For the study at large: Sequenced material consisted of bulk RNA (from unsorted whole blood), and chains were unpaired.

This clonotype was counted many times. Its specificity is not known. This CDR3 region has 15 residues. Germline V gene data show CDR1 as KGHSH and CDR2 as LQKENI. V gave up 2 bases and J gave up 4 bases; unmatched junction bases: 6. Individual cDNA molecules were tagged with unique molecular identifiers. One entry per CDR3 protein, called by TCRdb with MiXCR from the 5' RACE reads. The data contain about 72,000 distinct CDR3 sequences, 10% of them singletons. Broader study findings: The matching step, a VDJdb search, favored anti-spike CD8 responses and missed private and CD4 specificities.

The chain is built from TRBV18 and TRBJ1-2; 8 nucleotides line up with TRBD1. The TCR sequence derives from an adult who was a healthcare worker with PCR-confirmed SARS-CoV-2 infection or an uninfected control (not recorded which). The sequenced sample was whole blood, obtained at baseline. CDR3: CASSPGAGGTYGYTF. CDR3 nucleotides: TGTGCCAGCTCACCAGGGGCAGGGGGCACCTATGGCTACACCTTC. The variable domain in full, completed from reference TRBV18 and TRBJ1-2, reads NAGVMQNPRHLVRRRGQEARLRCSPMKGHSHVYWYRQLPEEGLKFMVYLQKENIIDESGMPKERFSAEFPKEGPSILRIQQVVRGDSAAYFCASSPGAGGTYGYTFGSGTRLTVV.